This T cell receptor beta chain emerged from a study of T cell responses to AZD1222 COVID-19 vaccine (dated by TCRdb to the early 2020s). With respect to the entire study: A total of 233 trial participants underwent TCR sequencing, of whom some 210 received two doses of AZD1222 and some 25 received two doses of the MenACWY control vaccine. Trial participants were enrolled by age into 18-55, 56-69 and 70-plus year subgroups, with around 140, 26 and 57 TCR-sequenced participants respectively. Broad study findings and their caveats: Reportedly, close to half of the unique spike-specific TCRs recognized epitopes lying outside the regions that are mutated in the B.1.351 and B.1.1.7 variants. Vaccine-associated CD4 TCRs spanned the whole spike protein, with dominant responses in regions 160-218 and 743-854. Because no samples from the day 14 peak response were available, repertoires could be characterized only after the peak T cell response. After two AZD1222 doses, both the breadth and the depth of spike-specific TCRs were significantly higher than at day 0 and than in MenACWY recipients. Participants were mostly white British, with more females than males. The authors suggested clonal diversity may have been underestimated. In the small 56-69-year group, the increase in depth fell short of significance, most likely because of low power. Only five to seven AZD1222 recipients were SARS-CoV-2 seropositive at baseline, limiting conclusions about previously exposed vaccinees.

The CDR3 runs 15 amino acids, cysteine and phenylalanine included. The CDR3 DNA has 45 bases and is translated from base 1. CDR1 and CDR2 are drawn from the germline V gene (reference sequence): LNHDA, SQIVND. For this chain, trimming is 4 bases at the V end and 4 bases at the J end, and the number of junction bases without a gene match is 6. Reading the label with the study, this specimen's time point is: baseline before first vaccination. In light of the paper, this sample's treatment or condition label describes: meningococcal conjugate vaccine given as trial control. Vaccinee samples were obtained from the UK trials COV001 and COV002, which included a single-blind randomized controlled phase 2/3 trial of AZD1222 (ChAdOx1 nCoV-19) in healthy adults. For TCRbeta chain sequencing, PBMC samples were collected from trial participants at day 0 and at day 28 after the second dose. This clone occurred a few times. Which antigen it targets is not known. No quality values exist for individual bases; no much larger clone is one base distant.

The CDR3 regions of human TCRbeta chains were subjected to immunosequencing. Concerning the study's data processing: Repertoire TCRs were checked for matches against a reference library of SARS-CoV-2-specific TCRs that had been generated using the MIRA antigen-specificity platform. Breadth was defined as the fraction of unique TCRs that were SARS-CoV-2-associated, and depth was defined as the fraction of total T cells that were SARS-CoV-2-associated. Using the MIRA data, each spike-specific TCR was assigned both to the spike region to which the TCR was reactive and to a CD4 or CD8 class. Log10-transformed breadth and depth values were compared by one-way ANOVA with Sidak's multiple comparisons tests. TCRdb took over this immuneACCESS table, retaining in-frame rearrangements with V and J assigned. Such tables are incomplete; in checked studies, under half of the missing clones stem from an unresolved V gene, and the remainder is unexplained. That table is the source of V, J and clone size, and D and trimming were worked out from the DNA. For this sample there are under 150,000 clones; approximately 85% appear just once. The ten largest clones represent over 4% of the sample.

The source material was peripheral blood, sampled on day 0 of MenACWY control vaccination. The rearrangement joined TRBV19 to TRBJ1-1; 10 central nucleotides agree with TRBD1. The sequence came from an adult in good health. The CDR3 amino acid sequence is: CASSTSGTGVTEAFF. The bases are TGTGCCAGTAGTACCTCCGGGACAGGGGTCACTGAAGCTTTCTTT.